These 25 T cell receptor beta chains originate from one sample sequenced in a study of T cell responses to AZD1222 COVID-19 vaccine. The assay was immunoSEQ multiplex PCR, and TCRdb's table has in-frame clones only and misses some. The data show tens of thousands of clones, about 88% seen once. The sample consisted of peripheral blood, taken on day 0 of AZD1222 vaccination. Receptors were obtained from an adult in good health.

The V and J genes are TRBV19 and TRBJ1-2; D call uncertain. Germline CDR1 reads LNHDA; CDR2 reads SQIVND (reference sequence). The CDR3 length is 16 residues. Trimming removed 7 bases from V and 8 bases from J, with 26 bases in between. This CDR3 is CASTQPGSQLESGYTF. The DNA for the CDR3 is TGTGCCAGTACGCAGCCGGGCAGCCAGCTGGAGTCGGGCTACACCTTC.

This chain connects TRBV2 to TRBJ1-5, with D hard to call. The germline CDR1 and CDR2 sequences are SNHLY and FYNNEI. V lost 6 bases and J 6 bases, leaving 12 bases between the germline ends. This CDR3 spans 13 amino acids. CDR3 sequence reads: CASRGDNFQPQHF. CDR3 nucleotide sequence: TGTGCCAGCAGGGGAGACAACTTTCAGCCCCAGCATTTT.

This chain connects TRBV4-1 to TRBJ1-4; D is unresolved. Germline V lookup: CDR1 MGHRA, CDR2 YSYEKL. V was cut by 1 base and J by 3 bases, with 12 bases left in between. This CDR3 spans 16 amino acids. CDR3 loop: CASSQAGSIPNEKLFF. CDR3 bases: TGCGCCAGCAGCCAAGCGGGCAGTATACCTAATGAAAAACTGTTTTTT.

The rearrangement joins TRBV18 to TRBJ1-4; no clear D. Germline assignment: CDR1 KGHSH and CDR2 LQKENI. V lost 0 bases to trimming and J lost 1 base, with 3 bases between them. The CDR3 covers 14 residues. The CDR3 here is CASSPPVTNEKLFF. Written as DNA, the CDR3 is TGTGCCAGCTCACCACCCGTAACTAATGAAAAACTGTTTTTT.

The rearrangement joins TRBV10-3 to TRBJ2-2; 7 nucleotides line up with TRBD1. The CDR3 totals 16 residues. Germline CDR1 reads ENHRY; CDR2 reads SYGVKD. Germline trimming cut 1 base from V and 2 bases from J; bases unmatched to any gene: 4. The CDR3 coding sequence is TGTGCCATCAGTGAGTTCGGGACAGATAACACCGGGGAGCTGTTTTTT. This translates into CAISEFGTDNTGELFF.

The V gene is TRBV5-4, the J gene TRBJ1-2; D not resolved. V lost 0 bases and J lost 1, with 7 bases in between. Germline V gene sequence: CDR1 SGHNT, CDR2 YYREEE (reference sequence). The CDR3 spans 14 residues. CDR3 in DNA: TGTGCCAGCAGCTTGGCCCGGGTTAACTATGGCTACACCTTC. Residues: CASSLARVNYGYTF.

The chain links TRBV7-2 to TRBJ2-3, with 7 bases identical to TRBD1. The germline gives CDR1 SGHTA, CDR2 FQGNSA. The CDR3 consists of 15 residues. The V segment lost 5 bases and the J segment 0 bases; nucleotides outside the gene matches: 5. CDR3: CASSGRDSSTDTQYF. In DNA, the CDR3 is TGTGCCAGCAGCGGCCGGGACAGTAGCACAGATACGCAGTATTTT.

This chain connects TRBV20-1 to TRBJ2-1; tentative D call: TRBD2 (5 bases). This CDR3 is 11 amino acids long. The germline V gene has CDR1 DFQATT and CDR2 SNEGSKA (reference sequence). Trimming left V 5 bases short and J 8 bases short, with 10 bases between. The CDR3 nucleotides are TGCAGTGCTCAGCTAGCAGATGAGCAGTTCTTC. Its translation: CSAQLADEQFF.

The CDR3 DNA sequence: TGTGCCAGCAGCAGGGGCGGGAGCACAGATACGCAGTATTTT. Translating it yields CASSRGGSTDTQYF. The rearrangement links TRBV21-1 to TRBJ2-3. TRBV21-1 is flagged as a pseudogene. CDR3 length: 14 residues.

This chain joins TRBV19 and TRBJ1-5; TRBD1 is a possible D gene (6 bases). V lost 5 bases to trimming and J lost 2 bases, with 16 bases between them. Germline CDR1 LNHDA, CDR2 SQIVND (reference sequence). The CDR3 extends over 16 amino acids. Here the CDR3 DNA reads TGTGCCAGTAGTCTATACAGACAGGCTCGCAATCAGCCCCAGCATTTT. This encodes CASSLYRQARNQPQHF.

J is TRBJ2-5 and V is TRBV11-2, with D perhaps matching TRBD1 or TRBD2 (5 bases each). This CDR3 region has 13 residues. Germline loops: CDR1 SGHAT, CDR2 FQNNGV. Trimming left V 4 bases short and J 3 bases short, with 9 bases between. CDR3 DNA sequence: TGTGCCAGCAGCTGGGGACGAGAAGAGACCCAGTACTTC. Its translation is CASSWGREETQYF.

The chain links TRBV7-9 to TRBJ2-7; no reliable D call. Germline CDR1 and CDR2: SEHNR and FQNEAQ (reference sequence). The CDR3 is 12 amino acids. The V and J ends lost 5 bases and 3 bases respectively, with 8 bases between them. CDR3 sequence reads: CASSRDNYEQYF. The DNA of the CDR3 is TGTGCCAGCAGCCGAGACAACTACGAGCAGTACTTC.

The chain joins TRBV6-2 or TRBV6-3 to TRBJ1-5; 7 nucleotides match TRBD1. This CDR3 comprises 14 residues. Germline V lookup: CDR1 MNHEY, CDR2 SVGEGT. Losses at the gene ends were 4 bases for V and 9 bases for J; bases not matched to a gene: 9. The CDR3 is CASSFGQVALPQHF. For the CDR3, the DNA is TGTGCCAGCAGTTTCGGACAGGTGGCCCTGCCCCAGCATTTT.

V gene TRBV3-1 (or the pseudogene TRBV3-2) combines with J gene TRBJ1-2; 7 bases map to TRBD1. Trimming took 4 bases from V and 8 from J; bases not matched to a gene: 10. This CDR3 region has 14 residues. Germline assignment: CDR1 LGHDT and CDR2 YNNKEL (reference sequence). The chain's CDR3 is CASSRSEGAIGYTF. CDR3 DNA: TGTGCCAGCAGCCGAAGTGAGGGGGCGATCGGCTACACCTTC.

This sequence joins TRBV7-3 and TRBJ2-1, with TRBD2 matching 7 bases. The CDR3 totals 13 residues. V lost 3 bases and J lost 4; bases outside the gene matches: 0. The germline gives CDR1 SGHTA, CDR2 FQGTGA. CDR3 protein: CASSFGGYNEQFF. The CDR3, as DNA: TGTGCCAGCAGCTTCGGGGGGTACAATGAGCAGTTCTTC. The full variable domain, its missing parts supplied by reference TRBV7-3 and TRBJ2-1, is GAGVSQTPSNKVTEKGKYVELRCDPISGHTALYWYRQSLGQGPEFLIYFQGTGAADDSGLPNDRFFAVRPEGSVSTLKIQRTERGDSAVYLCASSFGGYNEQFFGPGTRLTVL.

The chain links TRBV7-6 to TRBJ1-1; D is unresolved. The CDR3 runs 15 residues. Germline CDR1 reads SGHVS; CDR2 reads FNYEAQ. Trimming shortened V by 5 bases and J by 1 base, and 14 bases separated the two germline ends. DNA of the CDR3: TGTGCCAGCAGCCCGCGGGTTCTGGGGAACACTGAAGCTTTCTTT. Translated, it gives CASSPRVLGNTEAFF.

V and J are TRBV19 and TRBJ1-1; 7 bases agree with TRBD1. The V segment lost 3 bases and the J segment 0 bases; nucleotides outside the gene matches: 1. CDR3 length equals 14 residues. Germline V gene data show CDR1 as LNHDA and CDR2 as SQIVND (reference sequence). The CDR3 DNA reads as TGTGCCAGTAGTATTCAGGGGGTGAACACTGAAGCTTTCTTT. Translated: CASSIQGVNTEAFF.

This chain joins TRBV19 and TRBJ1-5, with D maybe TRBD1 (6 bases). The CDR3 runs 16 residues. V gave up 2 bases and J gave up 2 bases, with 13 bases separating them. Germline lookup yields CDR1 LNHDA and CDR2 SQIVND (reference sequence). The CDR3 reads CASSIRGGQGNQPQHF. The CDR3 nucleotides read TGTGCCAGTAGTATACGAGGGGGGCAGGGCAATCAGCCCCAGCATTTT.

V usage is TRBV11-3 and J usage is TRBJ2-5, with 12 bases fitting TRBD1. The CDR3 consists of 15 residues. Per germline, CDR1 SGHNT and CDR2 YENEEA. V lost 5 bases, J lost 5 bases, and 6 bases stayed unmatched. Here the CDR3 DNA reads TGTGCCAGCAGCCGCCGGGACAGGGGGCAGGAGACCCAGTACTTC. This sequence encodes CASSRRDRGQETQYF.

The CDR3, as DNA: TGCGCCAGCAGCCAAGACGGCCAGGTAGCGGGTCTATCCGCTAGCACAGATACGCAGTATTTT. Its translation: CASSQDGQVAGLSASTDTQYF. J is TRBJ2-3 and V is TRBV4-3; 7 bases fit TRBD2. V gave up 0 bases and J gave up 0 bases; unmatched junction bases: 18. The CDR3 extends over 21 amino acids. Germline-derived CDR1 and CDR2 are LGHNA and YSLEER.

This chain connects TRBV19 to TRBJ2-5, with a weak D call TRBD1 (6 bases). The CDR3 runs 14 residues. Germline CDR1 LNHDA, CDR2 SQIVND (reference sequence). V was pared by 1 base and J by 2 bases, with 8 bases between. Here the CDR3 reads CASSIGDIQETQYF. The CDR3 nucleotides are TGTGCCAGTAGTATAGGGGACATACAAGAGACCCAGTACTTC.

The chain couples TRBV5-1 to TRBJ2-6, with D perhaps TRBD2 (5 bases). The length of the CDR3 is 16 residues. Germline CDR1 is SGHRS and CDR2 is YFSETQ. V was trimmed by 5 bases and J by 1 base, leaving 13 bases between them. In nucleotides, the CDR3 is TGCGCCAGCAGTATGGGGAGTGGGTCTGGGGCCAACGTCCTGACTTTC. Protein: CASSMGSGSGANVLTF.

The chain uses TRBV4-1 and TRBJ2-7, with 7 bases matching TRBD2. CDR3 size: 12 residues. Germline V gene lookup returns CDR1 MGHRA and CDR2 YSYEKL. J gave up 6 bases and V 1 base, and 0 bases lay outside the gene matches. For the CDR3, the DNA is TGCGCCAGCAGCCAAGCGGGGGGCGAGCAGTACTTC. This gives the protein CASSQAGGEQYF.

J is TRBJ1-2 and V is TRBV12-3 or TRBV12-4; D may be TRBD1 (6 bases). Trimming stripped 6 bases from V and 5 bases from J, with 13 bases between. CDR3 length: 13 amino acids. CDR3 sequence (DNA): TGTGCCAGCAGGCCAGGGGATCGGTATGGCTACACCTTC. It is translated as CASRPGDRYGYTF.

The sample holds a few counts of this clone. The chain is built from TRBV7-2 and TRBJ2-5; D is uncertain. CDR3 size: 14 residues. Deletions cut 1 base from V and 1 base from J, with 7 bases between. Germline-derived CDR1 and CDR2 are SGHTA and FQGNSA. CDR3 nucleotides: TGTGCCAGCAGCTTAGGGCAGTCCCAAGAGACCCAGTACTTC. It is translated as CASSLGQSQETQYF.